This T cell receptor (beta chain) was recorded in a study of blood T cell repertoires in COVID-19. Across the whole study: Some COVID-19 samples were acute and others convalescent; all came from the United States, Italy and Spain. T cells, B-cell-depleted T cells, or PBMCs provided the cDNA or gDNA that served as material.

Germline V gene data show CDR1 as KGHDR and CDR2 as SFDVKD. CDR3 size: 15 residues. Germline trimming cut 7 bases from V and 4 bases from J; bases unmatched to any gene: 4. As handled by the study authors: Counts of nucleated cells, estimated from reference gene primer amplification, were obtained. Assay used: immunoSEQ multiplex PCR; TCRdb lists only in-frame clones, some missing. That table is the source of V, J and clone size, and D and trimming were worked out from the DNA. The sample holds tens of thousands of clones; more than 75% are singletons and the top ten take about 1.3%. The sequencing input was peripheral blood. This TCR derives from a man aged 55 to 70 with acute or convalescent COVID-19. This chain links TRBV24-1 with TRBJ2-2; 11 bases fit TRBD1. CDR3 loop: CATSRGQGVTGELFF. CDR3 sequence (DNA): TGTGCCACCAGCCGGGGACAGGGGGTCACCGGGGAGCTGTTTTTT.